The T cell receptor (beta chain) described here comes from a study of cytotoxic CD8 clonotypes in ibrutinib-treated CLL. Study at large: Patient counts were 11 relapsed/refractory, more than 14 treatment-naive and some 17 IGHV unmutated.

Measured with immunoSEQ multiplex PCR; TCRdb has only the in-frame clones, and not every one. The table shows over 40,000 clones, with approximately 87% occurring only once. Study-level points and caveats: Patients had baseline clonality above age-matched healthy donors, and this clonality moved with circulating CD8+ T-cell counts. Sampling times, which were not matched between the groups, differed between sustained-remission patients and progressing patients.

TCR beta libraries used about 1.9 micrograms of genomic DNA from cryopreserved PBMCs. Details on this clone: Antigen: not known.

The CDR3 has 16 residues. Germline values: CDR1 SGHVS, CDR2 FNYEAQ. Trimming shortened V by 1 base and J by 0 bases, and 10 bases separated the two germline ends. The source material was PBMCs, sampled after 24 months of ibrutinib treatment. The clonotype was recovered from a human donor with chronic lymphocytic leukemia. V and J are TRBV7-6 and TRBJ1-3; D uncertain. Written as DNA, the CDR3 is TGTGCCAGCAGCTTAGAGACGGCCGGCTCTGGAAACACCATATATTTT. This translates into CASSLETAGSGNTIYF. The full variable domain, rest sourced from reference TRBV7-6 and TRBJ1-3, is GAGVSQSPRYKVTKRGQDVALRCDPISGHVSLYWYRQALGQGPEFLTYFNYEAQQDKSGLPNDRFSAERPEGSISTLTIQRTEQRDSAMYRCASSLETAGSGNTIYFGEGSWLTVV.